A selection of T cell receptor beta chains follows, all from one sample in a study of T cell repertoires in aging, cancer and after chemotherapy. TCRdb ran MiXCR on the multiplex PCR reads and lists one entry per CDR3 protein. Of about 490 distinct CDR3 sequences in the sample, 25% to 35% were seen once. Sequencing was performed on blood. Receptors originate from a human donor with a blood cancer. CDR3s include the opening cysteine and the closing phenylalanine or tryptophan. The order of the fields is clone size, V gene, J gene, D gene, CDR3 DNA, CDR3 protein. The D gene is left open where the match is weak. Size is stated for part of the rows, as once, few or many counts, or as a class when the clone is expanded.

abundance: medium-sized; v_gene: TRBV10-3; j_gene: TRBJ1-1; d_gene: -; CDR3nt: TGTGCCATCAGTGCGGGGGCCGGGACTGAAGCTTTCTTT; CDR3aa: CAISAGAGTEAFF
abundance: -; v_gene: TRBV6-5; j_gene: TRBJ2-1; d_gene: TRBD2; CDR3nt: TGTGCCAGCAGTTATCCAGGGCCCAGCGGGGGGGCAGGCAATGAGCAGTTCTTC; CDR3aa: CASSYPGPSGGAGNEQFF
abundance: -; v_gene: TRBV29-1; j_gene: TRBJ1-2; d_gene: -; CDR3nt: TGCAGCGTTGGGGGCGTCTACTATGGCTACACCTTC; CDR3aa: CSVGGVYYGYTF